The following is a TCR beta chain sequence with its context. As yet, its antigen is unknown. The data originate from a study of T cell responses to AZD1222 COVID-19 vaccine. As for the study in general: Pooled in the analysis were second doses at about 4 or about 12 weeks.

In germline, CDR1 is MGHRA, CDR2 YSYEKL. The CDR3 contains 14 residues. Germline trimming cut 3 bases from V and 5 bases from J; bases unmatched to any gene: 6. Regarding the study as a whole: Regions 160-218 and 743-854 dominated among vaccine-associated CD4 TCRs spanning spike.

Repertoires were generated with immunoSEQ multiplex PCR, while TCRdb's copy carries only in-frame clones and drops some. The sample carries 200,000 to 300,000 clones, 90% to 95% recorded once. The rearrangement uses TRBV4-1 and TRBJ1-2; 7 bases are shared with TRBD1. Sequencing used peripheral blood, obtained on day 0 of AZD1222 vaccination. The source of this sequence is an adult in good health. As DNA, the CDR3 is TGCGCCAGCAGCCAGACAGGGAAGGAGTATGGCTACACCTTC. This encodes CASSQTGKEYGYTF.